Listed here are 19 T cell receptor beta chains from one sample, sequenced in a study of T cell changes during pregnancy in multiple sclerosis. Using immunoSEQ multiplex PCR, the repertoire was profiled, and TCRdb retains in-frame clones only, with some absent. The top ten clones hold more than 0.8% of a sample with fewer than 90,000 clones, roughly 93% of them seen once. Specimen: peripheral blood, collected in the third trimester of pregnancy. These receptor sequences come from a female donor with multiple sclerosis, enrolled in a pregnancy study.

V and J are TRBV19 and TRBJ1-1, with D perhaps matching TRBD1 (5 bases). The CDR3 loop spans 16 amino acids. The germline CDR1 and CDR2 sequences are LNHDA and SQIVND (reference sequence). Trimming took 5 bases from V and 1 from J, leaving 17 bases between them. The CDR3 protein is CASSARVGGANTEAFF. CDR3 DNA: TGTGCCAGTAGTGCTAGGGTCGGAGGGGCGAACACTGAAGCTTTCTTT.

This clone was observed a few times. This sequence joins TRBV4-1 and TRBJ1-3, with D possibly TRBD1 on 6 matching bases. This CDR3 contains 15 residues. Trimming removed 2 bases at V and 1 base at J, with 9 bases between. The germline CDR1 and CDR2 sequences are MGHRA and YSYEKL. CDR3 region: CASSQPQGSGNTIYF. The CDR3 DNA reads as TGCGCCAGCAGCCAACCACAGGGTTCTGGAAACACCATATATTTT.

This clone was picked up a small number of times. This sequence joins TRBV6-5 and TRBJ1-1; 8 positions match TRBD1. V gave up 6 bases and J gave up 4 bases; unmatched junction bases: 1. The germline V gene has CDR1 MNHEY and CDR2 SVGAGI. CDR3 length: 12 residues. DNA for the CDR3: TGTGCCAGCAGGACAGGGGCCACTGAAGCTTTCTTT. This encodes CASRTGATEAFF.

CDR3 sequence: CASSLVFTDRAYEQYF. For the CDR3, the DNA is TGTGCCAGCAGTTTAGTATTCACGGACAGGGCCTACGAGCAGTACTTC. The chain recombines TRBV28 with TRBJ2-7, with 8 positions matching TRBD1. The J segment lost 2 bases and the V segment lost 2 bases, leaving 8 bases of the junction unmatched. Per the germline V gene, CDR1 is MDHEN and CDR2 is SYDVKM. The CDR3 is 16 residues long.

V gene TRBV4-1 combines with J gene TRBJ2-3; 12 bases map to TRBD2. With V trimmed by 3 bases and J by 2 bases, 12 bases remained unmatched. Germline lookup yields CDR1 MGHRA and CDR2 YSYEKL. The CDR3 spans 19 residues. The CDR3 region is CASSHRLAGVGGDTDTQYF. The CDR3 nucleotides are TGCGCCAGCAGCCATCGACTAGCGGGAGTCGGGGGGGACACAGATACGCAGTATTTT.

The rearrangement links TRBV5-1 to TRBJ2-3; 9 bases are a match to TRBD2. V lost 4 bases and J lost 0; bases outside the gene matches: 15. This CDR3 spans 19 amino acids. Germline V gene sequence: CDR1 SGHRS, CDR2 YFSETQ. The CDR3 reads CASSPEAGGGVTSTDTQYF. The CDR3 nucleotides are TGCGCCAGCAGCCCTGAAGCGGGAGGAGGGGTAACTAGCACAGATACGCAGTATTTT. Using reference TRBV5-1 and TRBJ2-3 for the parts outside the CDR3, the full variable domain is KAGVTQTPRYLIKTRGQQVTLSCSPISGHRSVSWYQQTPGQGLQFLFEYFSETQRNKGNFPGRFSGRQFSNSRSEMNVSTLELGDSALYLCASSPEAGGGVTSTDTQYFGPGTRLTVL.

CDR3 residues: CASSVIAGGSEQYF. Written as DNA, the CDR3 is TGTGCCAGCAGCGTAATTGCGGGAGGGAGCGAGCAGTACTTC. This chain uses TRBV9 with TRBJ2-7; 9 nucleotides align to TRBD2. V gave up 1 base and J gave up 6 bases; unmatched junction bases: 5. The CDR3 has 14 amino acids. Germline V gives CDR1 SGDLS, CDR2 YYNGEE.

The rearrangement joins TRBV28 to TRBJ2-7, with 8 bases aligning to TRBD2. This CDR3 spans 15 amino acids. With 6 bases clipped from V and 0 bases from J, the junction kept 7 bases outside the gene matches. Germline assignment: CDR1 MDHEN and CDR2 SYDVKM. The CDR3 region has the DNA TGTGCCAGCAGACCCGGACTAGCCGGCTCCTACGAGCAGTACTTC. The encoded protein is CASRPGLAGSYEQYF.

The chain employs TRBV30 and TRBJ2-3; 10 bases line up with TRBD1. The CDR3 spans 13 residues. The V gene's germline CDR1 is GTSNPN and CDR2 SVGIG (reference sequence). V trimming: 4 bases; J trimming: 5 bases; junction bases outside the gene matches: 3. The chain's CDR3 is CAWTGQGGDTQYF. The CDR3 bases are TGTGCCTGGACTGGACAGGGGGGAGATACGCAGTATTTT. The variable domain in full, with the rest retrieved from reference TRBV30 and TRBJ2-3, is SQTIHQWPATLVQPVGSPLSLECTVEGTSNPNLYWYRQAAGRGLQLLFYSVGIGQISSEVPQNLSASRPQDRQFILSSKKLLLSDSGFYLCAWTGQGGDTQYFGPGTRLTVL.

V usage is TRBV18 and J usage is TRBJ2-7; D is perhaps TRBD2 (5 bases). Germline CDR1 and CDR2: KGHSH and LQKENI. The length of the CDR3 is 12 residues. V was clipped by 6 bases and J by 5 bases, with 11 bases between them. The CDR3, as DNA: TGTGCCAGCTCCACGGGGTTACACGAGCAGTACTTC. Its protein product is CASSTGLHEQYF.

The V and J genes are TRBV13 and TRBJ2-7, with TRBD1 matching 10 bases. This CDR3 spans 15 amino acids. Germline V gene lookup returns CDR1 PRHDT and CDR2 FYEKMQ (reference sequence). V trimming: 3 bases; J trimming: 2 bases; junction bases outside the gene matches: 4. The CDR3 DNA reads TGTGCCAGCAGCTTCACCGGGACAGGGGCCTACGAGCAGTACTTC. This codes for CASSFTGTGAYEQYF.

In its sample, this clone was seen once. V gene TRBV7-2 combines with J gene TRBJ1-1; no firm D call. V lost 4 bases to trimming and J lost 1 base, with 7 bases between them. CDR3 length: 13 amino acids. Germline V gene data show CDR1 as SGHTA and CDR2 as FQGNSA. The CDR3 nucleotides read TGTGCCAGCAGCTCACAAACGAACACTGAAGCTTTCTTT. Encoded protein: CASSSQTNTEAFF.

The DNA of the CDR3 is TGTGCCAGCAGTCGAACAGGGTCGGCTAATGAAAAACTGTTTTTT. It is translated as CASSRTGSANEKLFF. The chain uses TRBV28 and TRBJ1-4; a weak D match, TRBD1 (6 bases). The germline CDR1 and CDR2 sequences are MDHEN and SYDVKM. This CDR3 spans 15 amino acids. Trimming removed 5 bases from V and 3 bases from J, with 13 bases in between.

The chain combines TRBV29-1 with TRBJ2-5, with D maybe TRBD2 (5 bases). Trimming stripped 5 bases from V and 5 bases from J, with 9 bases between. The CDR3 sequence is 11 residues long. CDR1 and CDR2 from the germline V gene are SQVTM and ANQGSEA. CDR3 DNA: TGCAGCGTTCGGGGAACGGAGACCCAGTACTTC. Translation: CSVRGTETQYF.

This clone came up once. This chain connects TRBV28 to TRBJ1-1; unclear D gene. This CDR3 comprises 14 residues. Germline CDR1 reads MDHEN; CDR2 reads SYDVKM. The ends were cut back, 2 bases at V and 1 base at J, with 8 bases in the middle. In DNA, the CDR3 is TGTGCCAGCAGTTTAAGTCCGGGGAACACTGAAGCTTTCTTT. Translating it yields CASSLSPGNTEAFF.

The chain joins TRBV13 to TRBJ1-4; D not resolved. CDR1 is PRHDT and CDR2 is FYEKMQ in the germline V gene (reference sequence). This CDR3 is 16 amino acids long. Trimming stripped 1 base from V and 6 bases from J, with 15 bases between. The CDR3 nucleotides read TGTGCCAGCAGCTTAGCGCCCCGACGGGGAGATGAAAAACTGTTTTTT. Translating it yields CASSLAPRRGDEKLFF.

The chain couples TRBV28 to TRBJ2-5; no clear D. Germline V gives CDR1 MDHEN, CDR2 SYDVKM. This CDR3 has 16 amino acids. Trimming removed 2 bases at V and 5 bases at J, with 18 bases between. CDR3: CASSLGNSLGPETQYF. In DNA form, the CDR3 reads TGTGCCAGCAGTTTAGGTAACAGCCTGGGCCCCGAGACCCAGTACTTC.

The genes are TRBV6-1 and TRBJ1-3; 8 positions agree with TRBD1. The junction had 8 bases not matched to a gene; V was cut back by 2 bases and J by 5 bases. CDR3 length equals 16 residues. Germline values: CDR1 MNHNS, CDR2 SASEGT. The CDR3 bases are TGTGCCAGCAGTGAATCACCCAGGACAGGGAGAAACACCATATATTTT. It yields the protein CASSESPRTGRNTIYF.

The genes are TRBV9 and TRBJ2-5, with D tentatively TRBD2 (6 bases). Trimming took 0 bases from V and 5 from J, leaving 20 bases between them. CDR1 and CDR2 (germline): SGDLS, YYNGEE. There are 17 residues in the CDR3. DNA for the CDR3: TGTGCCAGCAGCGTAGCTACTACGGGGGAGGCTGGGGAGACCCAGTACTTC. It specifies CASSVATTGEAGETQYF.